Each of the 19 T cell receptor beta chains below was sequenced from the same sample in a study of monozygotic twins with inflammatory bowel disease (dated by TCRdb to between 2017 and 2020). The library was made by 5' RACE. The sequencer listed for this sample is Illumina HiSeq 2500. Following TCRdb reprocessing, every CDR3 protein sequence forms one entry, and DNA is not provided. The sample table records around 450,000 distinct CDR3 sequences. Roughly 2.3% of the sample is taken by the ten largest. Sequencing was done on a sample of blood. Every receptor here comes from a human donor with ulcerative colitis or Crohn's disease, or a healthy co-twin of an affected twin (not recorded which).

The chain uses TRBV20-1 and TRBJ2-2; there is no DNA to check the TCRdb D call of TRBD1. Germline values: CDR1 DFQATT, CDR2 SNEGSKA (reference sequence). CDR3 length: 15 amino acids. CDR3 region: CSASKGGSNTGELFF.

The gene calls are TRBV20-1 and TRBJ2-3. CDR3 length: 13 residues. CDR1 DFQATT and CDR2 SNEGSKA come from the germline V gene (reference sequence). This chain's CDR3 is CSASGQSTDTQYF.

The genes are TRBV15 and TRBJ2-5. The CDR3 consists of 16 residues. The germline CDR1 and CDR2 sequences are LNHNV and YYDKDF (reference sequence). The CDR3 spells CATSSSWSSGEETQYF.

The rearrangement joins TRBV7-9 to TRBJ1-4; the D call from TCRdb, TRBD1, cannot be confirmed without DNA. Germline CDR1 reads SEHNR; CDR2 reads FQNEAQ (reference sequence). The CDR3 spans 14 residues. CDR3 residues: CASRPGATNEKLFF.

The genes are TRBV5-1 and TRBJ1-2. The V gene's germline CDR1 is SGHRS and CDR2 YFSETQ. This CDR3 has 14 amino acids. The CDR3: CASSLEGTNYGYTF.

This sequence joins TRBV23-1 and TRBJ2-7; the TRBD2 assignment by TCRdb is unverifiable without DNA. TRBV23-1 is sorted into the ORF group, with uncertain function. This CDR3 region has 15 residues. The CDR3 reads CAPFRSGPGPYEQYF.

The V and J genes are TRBV6-2 or TRBV6-3 and TRBJ1-2; TCRdb names TRBD1, which stays unverified in the absence of DNA. Germline CDR1 and CDR2: MNHEY and SVGEGT. The CDR3 covers 15 residues. CDR3: CASSYSQGREYGYTF.

This chain's CDR3 is CAIKSNSLNTEAFF. This rearrangement joins TRBV10-3 to TRBJ1-1. Germline loops: CDR1 ENHRY, CDR2 SYGVKD. CDR3 length: 14 amino acids.

The chain carries TRBV7-9 and TRBJ1-1; TCRdb outputs TRBD1, but without DNA this stays unchecked. The CDR3 has 13 residues. Germline V lookup: CDR1 SEHNR, CDR2 FQNEAQ (reference sequence). The CDR3 spells CASSFSTGTEAFF.

This chain connects TRBV15 to TRBJ1-2; the D gene TCRdb calls, TRBD1, cannot be checked with no DNA. There are 15 residues in the CDR3. Germline V lookup: CDR1 LNHNV, CDR2 YYDKDF (reference sequence). CDR3 loop: CATSRDPGGGYGYTF.

CDR3: CASSYGPPGGGGNTIYF. This chain joins TRBV6-5 and TRBJ1-3. The CDR3 covers 17 residues. The V gene's germline CDR1 is MNHEY and CDR2 SVGAGI.

The chain uses TRBV7-7 and TRBJ2-2; the TRBD2 assignment by TCRdb is unverifiable without DNA. CDR3 size: 15 residues. Germline V CDR1 and CDR2: SSHAT, FNYEAQ (reference sequence). CDR3 region: CAVRGPRTNTGELFF.

The rearrangement joins TRBV12-3 or TRBV12-4 to TRBJ2-7; the D gene TCRdb calls, TRBD1, cannot be checked with no DNA. This CDR3 is 17 amino acids long. The CDR3 loop reads CASSFRSTERLTYEQYF.

V usage is TRBV12-3 or TRBV12-4 and J usage is TRBJ2-1; TCRdb's D gene call, TRBD2, goes unchecked for lack of DNA. CDR3 length equals 14 residues. CDR3 sequence: CASSLASGSSEQFF.

The V and J genes are TRBV15 and TRBJ1-1; TCRdb gives TRBD1 as the D gene, but with no DNA this cannot be confirmed. CDR3 size: 13 residues. Per germline, CDR1 LNHNV and CDR2 YYDKDF (reference sequence). The CDR3 reads CATSRAGDTEAFF. Full variable domain (missing parts from reference TRBV15 and TRBJ1-1): DAMVIQNPRYQVTQFGKPVTLSCSQTLNHNVMYWYQQKSSQAPKLLFHYYDKDFNNEADTPDNFQSRRPNTSFCFLDIRSPGLGDTAMYLCATSRAGDTEAFFGQGTRLTVV.

This chain joins TRBV7-9 and TRBJ2-6. The CDR3 is 14 residues long. The germline gives CDR1 SEHNR, CDR2 FQNEAQ (reference sequence). The CDR3 protein is CASSEAAGANVLTF.

V is TRBV11-3 and J is TRBJ2-1; TCRdb returns TRBD2, unconfirmable since there is no DNA. The germline gives CDR1 SGHNT, CDR2 YENEEA. The CDR3 runs 17 residues. CDR3: CASSLKETSGGYNEQFF. The variable domain in full, with the rest retrieved from reference TRBV11-3 and TRBJ2-1, is EAGVVQSPRYKIIEKKQPVAFWCNPISGHNTLYWYLQNLGQGPELLIRYENEEAVDDSQLPKDRFSAERLKGVDSTLKIQPAELGDSAVYLCASSLKETSGGYNEQFFGPGTRLTVL.

V gene TRBV5-1 combines with J gene TRBJ1-4. CDR3 length: 14 residues. Germline values: CDR1 SGHRS, CDR2 YFSETQ. CDR3 residues: CASSLEQPNEKLFF.

The chain is built from TRBV7-9 and TRBJ2-7; TCRdb proposes TRBD1, but this gene call is untestable without DNA. The CDR3 runs 13 residues. Germline V gene data show CDR1 as SEHNR and CDR2 as FQNEAQ (reference sequence). CDR3 sequence reads: CASSSAGAGEQYF.